Following are 12 T cell receptor beta chains from one sample sequenced in a study of CXCR4 blockade with PD-1 therapy in pancreatic cancer. The assay was immunoSEQ multiplex PCR, and TCRdb's table has in-frame clones only and misses some. The sample has hundreds of clones; 50% to 65% are singletons. Sequenced sample: tumor tissue. These receptors came from a human donor with pancreatic ductal adenocarcinoma.

Concerning this clone: The junction departs from the called germline gene at one end, perhaps through a read error. The chain combines TRBV19 with TRBJ2-6; D assignment may be TRBD1 or TRBD2 (5 bases each). The CDR3 sequence is 16 residues long. The germline V gene encodes CDR1 LNHDA and CDR2 SQIVND (reference sequence). Written as DNA, the CDR3 is TGTGCCAGTACTATAATGGGGTCGTCCGGGGCTAACGTCCTGACTTTC. Protein sequence: CASTIMGSSGANVLTF.

The chain links TRBV14 to TRBJ2-1; 14 nucleotides agree with TRBD2. Germline V CDR1 and CDR2: SGHDN, FVKESK. With 3 bases clipped from V and 0 bases from J, the junction kept 7 bases outside the gene matches. CDR3 length: 19 amino acids. The CDR3 loop is CASSQGLAGAASSYNEQFF. Here the CDR3 DNA reads TGTGCCAGCAGCCAGGGACTAGCGGGAGCTGCTAGCTCCTACAATGAGCAGTTCTTC.

This clone came up a few times. This chain uses TRBV6-8 with TRBJ2-1; the D gene is possibly TRBD1 (6 bases). The V gene lost 6 bases and the J gene lost 8 bases, with 14 bases spanning the gap. CDR3 size: 13 residues. The germline gives CDR1 MNHGY, CDR2 SAAAGT. In DNA form, the CDR3 reads TGTGCCAGCAGCACGATACAGGGCTATGAGCAGTTCTTC. Encoded protein: CASSTIQGYEQFF.

This rearrangement joins TRBV28 to TRBJ2-4; D unresolved. The CDR3 length is 14 residues. Germline V lookup: CDR1 MDHEN, CDR2 SYDVKM. Trimming stripped 4 bases from V and 6 bases from J, with 13 bases between. CDR3 sequence (DNA): TGTGCCAGCAGTTCCGCAGATCTGGGAAACATTCAGTACTTC. It specifies CASSSADLGNIQYF. Together with reference TRBV28 and TRBJ2-4, the CDR3 gives the full variable domain: DVKVTQSSRYLVKRTGEKVFLECVQDMDHENMFWYRQDPGLGLRLIYFSYDVKMKEKGDIPEGYSVSREKKERFSLILESASTNQTSMYLCASSSADLGNIQYFGAGTRLSVL.

The chain links TRBV30 to TRBJ1-4, with 7 bases identical to TRBD1. There are 15 residues in the CDR3. The germline V gene has CDR1 GTSNPN and CDR2 SVGIG (reference sequence). The V gene end was trimmed by 2 bases and the J gene end by 3 bases; junction bases not matched to a gene: 6. CDR3 bases: TGTGCCTGGAGTCCCCGGACAGGAGCTAATGAAAAACTGTTTTTT. Amino acids: CAWSPRTGANEKLFF.

The chain joins TRBV18 to TRBJ1-1; D uncertain. The CDR3 contains 13 residues. Germline V gene sequence: CDR1 KGHSH, CDR2 LQKENI. Trimming removed 2 bases at V and 4 bases at J, with 8 bases between. The CDR3 loop is CASSPGRVTEAFF. DNA of the CDR3: TGTGCCAGCTCACCAGGGCGGGTCACTGAAGCTTTCTTT. Looking up the rest from reference TRBV18 and TRBJ1-1 gives the full variable domain: NAGVMQNPRHLVRRRGQEARLRCSPMKGHSHVYWYRQLPEEGLKFMVYLQKENIIDESGMPKERFSAEFPKEGPSILRIQQVVRGDSAAYFCASSPGRVTEAFFGQGTRLTVV.

V usage is TRBV10-1 and J usage is TRBJ2-7, with D hard to call. Germline V gene lookup returns CDR1 WNHNN and CDR2 SYGVQD (reference sequence). This CDR3 is built from 15 residues. V shed 0 bases and J shed 5 bases, with 14 bases lying between them. CDR3 region: CASSESGPGGHEQYF. The CDR3 DNA reads TGCGCCAGCAGTGAGTCCGGACCAGGTGGGCACGAGCAGTACTTC.

This clone was seen a few times. The chain couples TRBV9 to TRBJ2-2; 8 bases agree with TRBD2. This CDR3 is 15 amino acids long. The ends lost 1 base at V and 2 bases at J; junction bases unmatched: 1. Germline CDR1 and CDR2: SGDLS and YYNGEE. This CDR3 reads CASSVSGSNTGELFF. CDR3 coding DNA: TGTGCCAGCAGCGTAAGCGGGAGTAACACCGGGGAGCTGTTTTTT.

A word on this clone: Sequence at one end of the junction differs from germline and may be a read error. This chain connects TRBV6-8 to TRBJ1-1, with D unresolved. There are 16 residues in the CDR3. The germline V gene encodes CDR1 MNHGY and CDR2 SAAAGT. The CDR3 protein is CAIKPASRLLNTEAFF. CDR3 in DNA: TGTGCCATCAAGCCGGCATCCCGGCTTCTGAACACTGAAGCTTTTTTT.

The rearrangement uses TRBV18 and TRBJ1-1; no clear D. CDR1 and CDR2 from the germline V gene are KGHSH and LQKENI. Trimming shortened V by 6 bases and J by 4 bases, and 15 bases separated the two germline ends. The length of the CDR3 is 14 residues. The CDR3 loop is CASSIQGGITEAFF. The DNA of the CDR3 is TGTGCCAGCTCTATCCAAGGAGGGATCACTGAAGCTTTCTTT. The full variable domain, its missing parts supplied by reference TRBV18 and TRBJ1-1, is NAGVMQNPRHLVRRRGQEARLRCSPMKGHSHVYWYRQLPEEGLKFMVYLQKENIIDESGMPKERFSAEFPKEGPSILRIQQVVRGDSAAYFCASSIQGGITEAFFGQGTRLTVV.

This clone was observed a handful of times. V is TRBV11-3 and J is TRBJ2-5; no clear D gene. V lost 5 bases, J lost 2 bases, and 12 bases lay in between. CDR1 and CDR2 (germline): SGHNT, YENEEA. This CDR3 is 14 amino acids long. The CDR3: CASSRVAGQETQYF. The CDR3 region has the DNA TGTGCCAGCAGCCGTGTGGCAGGACAAGAGACCCAGTACTTC. Combining the CDR3 with reference TRBV11-3 and TRBJ2-5 gives the whole variable domain EAGVVQSPRYKIIEKKQPVAFWCNPISGHNTLYWYLQNLGQGPELLIRYENEEAVDDSQLPKDRFSAERLKGVDSTLKIQPAELGDSAVYLCASSRVAGQETQYFGPGTRLLVL.

V gene TRBV29-1 combines with J gene TRBJ1-1; 7 nucleotides match TRBD1. V shed 6 bases, J shed 3 bases, and the junction held 4 bases outside the gene matches. CDR1 and CDR2 (germline): SQVTM, ANQGSEA. The CDR3 is made up of 12 amino acids. CDR3 bases: TGCAGCGTCAACAGGGGCGACACTGAAGCTTTCTTT. It is translated as CSVNRGDTEAFF.